This is a list of T cell receptor beta chains from one sample in a study of blood T cells in healthy people across ages. TCRdb fed the 5' RACE reads into MiXCR, producing one record per CDR3 protein. The sample yields about a million distinct CDR3 sequences, about 48% seen once. Sequenced input: blood. These receptors came from a man younger than 40 in good health. Both conserved end residues are part of each CDR3. Each record gives: D gene, clone size, J gene, V gene, CDR3 DNA, CDR3 protein. A D gene is named only where the DNA matches it firmly. Expanded clones get a size class; other rows say once, few or many, or leave the size out.

D: TRBD1
size: few
J: TRBJ2-5
V: TRBV24-1
DNA: TGTGCCACCACCTCGGACAGGTCCGAGACCCAGTACTTC
CDR3: CATTSDRSETQYF

D: TRBD1
size: NA
J: TRBJ2-5
V: TRBV5-6
DNA: TGTGCCAGCAGCTTGAGGACAGGGGGAAAGACCCAGTACTTC
CDR3: CASSLRTGGKTQYF

D: TRBD1
size: NA
J: TRBJ2-5
V: TRBV6-1
DNA: TGTGCCAGCGCAACCGGGACAGGGAGGGGAGAGACCCAGTACTTC
CDR3: CASATGTGRGETQYF

D: TRBD1
size: NA
J: TRBJ2-7
V: TRBV12-3/TRBV12-4
DNA: TGTGCCAGCATGTCCGCAGGGGGCCTCTACGAGCAGTACTTC
CDR3: CASMSAGGLYEQYF

D: TRBD1
size: NA
J: TRBJ1-2
V: TRBV29-1
DNA: TGCAGCGTAGAGCCGCAGGGGGCCACCTTC
CDR3: CSVEPQGATF

D: NA
size: once
J: TRBJ2-3
V: TRBV6-2/TRBV6-3
DNA: TGTGCCAGCCAAGCGCCGAGCACAGATACGCAGTATTTT
CDR3: CASQAPSTDTQYF

D: NA
size: NA
J: TRBJ2-1
V: TRBV15
DNA: TGTGCCACCAGCAGCCGAGTCTATGAGCAGTTCTTC
CDR3: CATSSRVYEQFF

D: TRBD1
size: NA
J: TRBJ2-5
V: TRBV7-2
DNA: TGTGCCAGCAGCCCAGGGGGCCGGGTAGAGACCCAGTACTTC
CDR3: CASSPGGRVETQYF

D: NA
size: few
J: TRBJ1-4
V: TRBV11-2
DNA: TGTGCCAGCAGCTTAACAGCCTGGAATGAAAAACTGTTTTTT
CDR3: CASSLTAWNEKLFF

D: TRBD1
size: few
J: TRBJ1-4
V: TRBV5-1
DNA: TGTGCCAGCAGCTTAGGACAGGGGACGACTAATGAAAAACTGTTTTTT
CDR3: CASSLGQGTTNEKLFF

D: TRBD2
size: many
J: TRBJ2-3
V: TRBV6-4
DNA: TGTGCCAGCAGCGTAGCGGGGGGGCAAGCAGATACGCAGTATTTT
CDR3: CASSVAGGQADTQYF

D: NA
size: few
J: TRBJ2-4
V: TRBV7-2
DNA: TGTGCCAGCAGCTTAGTGTTAACCTCTGGGGAAAACATTCAGTACTTC
CDR3: CASSLVLTSGENIQYF

D: TRBD1
size: few
J: TRBJ2-7
V: TRBV20-1
DNA: TGCAGTGCTCCACGGGACAGGGGAATCGAGCAGTACTTC
CDR3: CSAPRDRGIEQYF

D: TRBD1
size: NA
J: TRBJ1-6
V: TRBV3-1
DNA: TGTGCCAGCAGTCTTGACCGGACAGGGGCTTCGGTCTATAATTCACCCCTCCACTTT
CDR3: CASSLDRTGASVYNSPLHF

D: NA
size: once
J: TRBJ2-3
V: TRBV28
DNA: TGTGCCAGCAGTCAGACATTCGCACGGGAAGATACGCAGTATTTT
CDR3: CASSQTFAREDTQYF

D: TRBD1
size: NA
J: TRBJ2-3
V: TRBV14
DNA: TGTGCCAGCAGCCAAGTCCCCCCGGGACAGGGATTAGTAGATACGCAGTATTTT
CDR3: CASSQVPPGQGLVDTQYF

D: NA
size: NA
J: TRBJ1-5
V: TRBV7-2
DNA: TGTGCCAGCAGCTTAGTAACATTTAGCAATCAGCCCCAGCATTTT
CDR3: CASSLVTFSNQPQHF

D: TRBD2
size: NA
J: TRBJ2-7
V: TRBV5-1
DNA: TGCGCCAGCAGCACGGGGACTAGCGGGGCCTCCTACGAGCAGTACTTC
CDR3: CASSTGTSGASYEQYF

D: TRBD2
size: NA
J: TRBJ2-5
V: TRBV25-1
DNA: TGTGCCAGCAGTGAAAGGGGACTAGTTAGGGGACAAGAGACCCAGTACTTC
CDR3: CASSERGLVRGQETQYF

D: NA
size: NA
J: TRBJ2-7
V: TRBV10-3
DNA: TGTGCCATCAAAGGGTCGACAGGCGTAAAAGCCTACGAGCAGTACTTC
CDR3: CAIKGSTGVKAYEQYF

D: TRBD1
size: NA
J: TRBJ2-2
V: TRBV12-3/TRBV12-4
DNA: TGTGCCAGCAGCCCCCCGGACAGGAGCTCCTGGGGTACCGGGGAGCTGTTTTTT
CDR3: CASSPPDRSSWGTGELFF

D: NA
size: few
J: TRBJ2-5
V: TRBV11-2
DNA: TGTGCCAGCACCCTAGGAGGGGGGGCGACTCTTCAAGAGACCCAGTACTTC
CDR3: CASTLGGGATLQETQYF

D: NA
size: few
J: TRBJ2-7
V: TRBV5-1
DNA: TGCGCCAGCAGCTTATCGGAAAATCCATCCTACGAGCAGTACTTC
CDR3: CASSLSENPSYEQYF

D: TRBD1
size: NA
J: TRBJ1-6
V: TRBV5-1
DNA: TGCGCCAGCAGCCCGGACAGGGGCATCTATAATTCACCCCTCCACTTT
CDR3: CASSPDRGIYNSPLHF